This T cell receptor (beta chain) was captured by sequencing in a study of blood T cell repertoires in COVID-19. Germline V CDR1 and CDR2: LNHDA, SQIVND (reference sequence). Losses at the gene ends were 3 bases for V and 4 bases for J; bases not matched to a gene: 8. This CDR3 is built from 17 residues. As handled by the study authors: Estimated nucleated cell counts came from reference gene primer amplification. Some clones are missing from TCRdb's copy, which holds only in-frame ones; the method was immunoSEQ multiplex PCR. The DNA was the basis for D and trimming; V, J and clone size are from that table. In the table there are more than 90,000 clones, roughly 87% of which are singletons.

The chain is built from TRBV19 and TRBJ2-2, with TRBD2 matching 10 bases. This clonotype originated in a human donor in a cohort sampled during active COVID-19. Sequencing was performed on peripheral blood. The CDR3 is CASSIQRASGGTGELFF. CDR3 nucleotide sequence: TGTGCCAGTAGTATTCAGCGTGCTAGCGGGGGCACCGGGGAGCTGTTTTTT.